The entry below describes one T cell receptor beta chain. TCRdb processed the 5' RACE reads anew with MiXCR; each CDR3 protein has one entry. The repertoire holds about 190,000 distinct CDR3 sequences, with approximately 20% as singletons. These data belong to a study of T-cell memory formation after mild COVID-19. V lost 6 bases, J lost 3 bases, and 7 bases stayed unmatched. The CDR3 is 13 amino acids. The germline gives CDR1 DFQATT, CDR2 SNEGSKA (reference sequence). The TCR was taken from an adult woman who had mild COVID-19 (a few samples of this study predate the infection). Cell type and time point are not known. The chain joins TRBV20-1 to TRBJ2-7; 8 bases agree with TRBD2. Material for sequencing was PBMCs or a T cell subset sorted from them (not recorded which). The CDR3 is CSARAGGGYEQYF. The CDR3 DNA sequence: TGCAGTGCGCGGGCGGGGGGAGGCTACGAGCAGTACTTC.